This T cell receptor beta chain originates from a study of siplizumab effects on memory and regulatory T cells. Measured with immunoSEQ multiplex PCR; TCRdb has only the in-frame clones, and not every one. The sample shows 10,000 or so clones, 45% to 50% of them seen only once. V lost 4 bases to trimming and J lost 6 bases; unmatched junction nucleotides: 4. This CDR3 has 14 residues. Germline CDR1 is GTSNPN and CDR2 is SVGIG (reference sequence). On this clone: The antigen is undetermined.

Coculture of mixed lymphocyte reaction cells was performed at 37°C for roughly 6 days. Sequenced: CFSE-low (dividing) CD8+ T cells sorted from an allogeneic mixed lymphocyte reaction. The genes are TRBV30 and TRBJ2-2; 11 positions agree with TRBD2. This receptor was identified in a human donor in good health; the cells came from an allogeneic mixed lymphocyte reaction. Some clones in this sample may be carry-over from other donors' samples. Here the CDR3 reads CAWNGLAGPGELFF. The CDR3 DNA reads TGTGCCTGGAACGGACTAGCGGGCCCCGGGGAGCTGTTTTTT.